These T cell receptor beta chains were read from a single sample in a study of long-term antiretroviral therapy in people with HIV. Using immunoSEQ multiplex PCR, the repertoire was profiled, and TCRdb retains in-frame clones only, with some absent. The sample gives over 15,000 clones, 77% of which show up once; 20% to 25% is in the top ten. Sample: unsorted PBMCs, taken 2.1 years after starting antiretroviral therapy. All receptors derive from a man aged 35 to 55 with HIV. CDR3s leave out the opening cysteine and the closing phenylalanine or tryptophan. Each record gives: J gene, V gene, CDR3 protein.

j_call: TRBJ1-5; v_call: TRBV2; cdr3_aa: ASRDGISSPQH
j_call: TRBJ2-7; v_call: TRBV7-2; cdr3_aa: ASSLGDYPYEQY
j_call: TRBJ2-1; v_call: TRBV5-1; cdr3_aa: ASSLGSGPGEQF
j_call: TRBJ1-5; v_call: TRBV6-1; cdr3_aa: ASSESGNQPQH
j_call: TRBJ2-7; v_call: TRBV2; cdr3_aa: ASSDQDHRYEQY
j_call: TRBJ2-3; v_call: TRBV6-6; cdr3_aa: ASSPTLTSGGEGQY
j_call: TRBJ1-4; v_call: TRBV5-1; cdr3_aa: ASSSTGTINEKLF
j_call: TRBJ2-7; v_call: TRBV25-1; cdr3_aa: ASSLGGPYEQY
j_call: TRBJ1-2; v_call: TRBV27; cdr3_aa: ASSLYATGTGSGDGYT
j_call: TRBJ2-3; v_call: TRBV7-9; cdr3_aa: ASSPPGLSTDTQY
j_call: TRBJ2-3; v_call: TRBV18; cdr3_aa: ASSPDGGRTDTQY
j_call: TRBJ1-6; v_call: TRBV28; cdr3_aa: ASTLDRNLYNSPLH
j_call: TRBJ1-5; v_call: TRBV28; cdr3_aa: ASSLRDSNQPQH
j_call: TRBJ1-1; v_call: TRBV19; cdr3_aa: ASNPGGGSGTTEAF
j_call: TRBJ1-4; v_call: TRBV9; cdr3_aa: ASSVGEGRVNEKLF
j_call: TRBJ1-4; v_call: TRBV5-6; cdr3_aa: ASSRDQTTNEKLF
j_call: TRBJ1-5; v_call: TRBV19; cdr3_aa: ASKSLNQPQH
j_call: TRBJ2-1; v_call: TRBV9; cdr3_aa: ASSASGGYNEQF
j_call: TRBJ1-5; v_call: TRBV27; cdr3_aa: ASSLAEGRPQH
j_call: TRBJ2-1; v_call: TRBV7-9; cdr3_aa: ASSLFPSGGNNEQF
j_call: TRBJ2-3; v_call: TRBV4-1; cdr3_aa: ASSQANGRDTDTQY
j_call: TRBJ2-7; v_call: TRBV27; cdr3_aa: ASSTIQSLLSYEQY
j_call: TRBJ2-7; v_call: TRBV5-1; cdr3_aa: ASSRGDSLPYEQY
j_call: TRBJ2-3; v_call: TRBV12-5; cdr3_aa: ASALTGNTDTQY
j_call: TRBJ2-1; v_call: TRBV2; cdr3_aa: ASSRQGNEQF
j_call: TRBJ2-7; v_call: TRBV10-2; cdr3_aa: ASSGGISYEQY
j_call: TRBJ1-4; v_call: TRBV7-9; cdr3_aa: ASSFLSPRVEKLF
j_call: TRBJ1-1; v_call: TRBV6-6; cdr3_aa: ASSYEGFTEAF
j_call: TRBJ1-1; v_call: TRBV5-4; cdr3_aa: ASSLGGGRFTEAF
j_call: TRBJ2-6; v_call: TRBV7-3; cdr3_aa: ASGEGANVLT
j_call: TRBJ2-4; v_call: TRBV6-5; cdr3_aa: ASSYSRYDAKNIQY
j_call: TRBJ1-2; v_call: TRBV11-2; cdr3_aa: ASSLDSGGGEGYGYT
j_call: TRBJ1-1; v_call: TRBV13; cdr3_aa: ASSLGFGGLVTEAF
j_call: TRBJ2-3; v_call: TRBV5-1; cdr3_aa: ASSSWETQY
j_call: TRBJ1-1; v_call: TRBV11-3; cdr3_aa: ASSLMEVAEAF
j_call: TRBJ2-3; v_call: TRBV9; cdr3_aa: ASSALMGGESDTQY
j_call: TRBJ1-6; v_call: TRBV9; cdr3_aa: ASSVSWSVDSPLH
j_call: TRBJ2-1; v_call: TRBV18; cdr3_aa: ASSALAGSGNEQF